The T cell receptor (beta chain) described here comes from a study of blood T cell repertoires in COVID-19. Study-wide background: Nucleic acid was either cDNA or gDNA, and it came from T cells, B-cell-depleted T cells, or PBMCs.

Those who participated ranged in age from about 18 to 89 years and resided in some 24 US areas. Assignments of participants to cohorts depended upon their own reported clinical history. The study counted Cohort 3 donors as recovered given two negative PCRs, clearance, or symptom resolution. Clones were read by immunoSEQ multiplex PCR, and TCRdb kept only the in-frame ones, dropping some. The sample includes 250,000 or so clones, about 90% of them seen just once. The V end lost 0 bases, the J end lost 8 bases, and 13 bases lay between the germline ends. Germline CDR1 and CDR2: MGHDK and SYGVNS. The CDR3 runs 14 residues.

The material sequenced was PBMCs or T cells enriched from blood (not recorded which). The chain couples TRBV25-1 to TRBJ1-2, with a possible D match to TRBD1 (5 bases). This TCR was recovered from a man aged 25 to 45 who had recovered from COVID-19. CDR3 DNA: TGTGCCAGCAGTGAATACAGTACAGGTCTAGGCTACACCTTC. Translating it yields CASSEYSTGLGYTF.